This passage covers 15 T cell receptor beta chains from one sample sequenced in a study (dated by TCRdb to 2016 to 2018). Library preparation used RT-PCR. The sample was run on an Illumina MiSeq. TCRdb trimmed the raw reads at Q25, called clones with MiXCR and kept productive beta chains. Duplicate CDR3 protein sequences are folded into a single record with the most common DNA and genes. This sample is represented by 650,000 to 800,000 distinct CDR3 sequences; more than 13% of them were singletons. The top ten constitute roughly 3.9% of the sample. Sequencing was performed on memory CD4+ T cells from blood. These receptor sequences come from a female donor in good health, serving as a healthy control.

This clonotype was seen repeatedly, ten times or more. The CDR3 is CASSQATGAGTGELFF. CDR3 sequence (DNA): TGTGCCAGCAGCCAAGCCACAGGGGCAGGCACCGGGGAGCTGTTTTTT. The chain carries TRBV4-2 and TRBJ2-2, with 7 bases aligning to TRBD1. Germline-derived CDR1 and CDR2 are LGHNA and YNFKEQ. This CDR3 region has 16 residues. J lost 4 bases, V lost 1 base, and 6 bases had no gene match.

This clonotype was seen many times. The genes are TRBV7-8 and TRBJ2-5; D uncertain. Per the germline V gene, CDR1 is SGHVS and CDR2 is FQNEAQ. V lost 2 bases and J lost 7, with 20 bases in between. CDR3 length: 16 amino acids. In nucleotides, the CDR3 is TGTGCCAGCAGCTTATTACCCGGATCCCGCGGTAGGACCCAGTACTTC. Encoded protein: CASSLLPGSRGRTQYF.

The sample holds a few counts of this clonotype. The chain has TRBV7-2 and TRBJ1-1, with TRBD1 matching 7 bases. The CDR3 length is 13 residues. J lost 9 bases, V lost 4 bases, and 8 bases had no gene match. The germline V gene encodes CDR1 SGHTA and CDR2 FQGNSA. The CDR3 coding sequence is TGTGCCAGCAGCTCCTCTAAGGGGGCCCAAGCTTTCTTT. Protein: CASSSSKGAQAFF.

This clonotype was seen repeatedly, ten times or more. This rearrangement joins TRBV6-5 to TRBJ2-2; TRBD1 might be the D (5 bases). V was shortened by 6 bases and J by 0 bases, with 14 bases between the two germline ends. Germline values: CDR1 MNHEY, CDR2 SVGAGI. CDR3 length: 16 amino acids. CDR3 protein: CASRTLWTSNTGELFF. The CDR3 DNA reads TGTGCCAGCAGAACCCTATGGACATCGAACACCGGGGAGCTGTTTTTT.

This chain links TRBV12-5 with TRBJ2-3; a possible D gene is TRBD1 (6 bases). Germline V gene data show CDR1 as LGHNT and CDR2 as FRNRAP. Between the trimmed V and J ends, which lost 5 bases and 0 bases, there was a span of 12 bases. The CDR3 sequence is 15 residues long. CDR3 in amino acids: CASGGNRASTDTQYF. Here the CDR3 DNA reads TGTGCTAGTGGTGGCAACAGGGCCAGCACAGATACGCAGTATTTT.

This clonotype was counted only a few times. The gene calls are TRBV20-1 and TRBJ2-7; the match to TRBD1 covers 10 bases. This CDR3 is 14 amino acids long. The ends lost 6 bases at V and 4 bases at J; junction bases unmatched: 9. Germline loops: CDR1 DFQATT, CDR2 SNEGSKA (reference sequence). The CDR3 reads CSATGTGATYEQYF. CDR3 nucleotide sequence: TGCAGTGCCACGGGGACAGGGGCGACATACGAGCAGTACTTC.

The chain couples TRBV29-1 to TRBJ2-3, with 7 bases fitting TRBD1. The CDR3 consists of 13 residues. V was pared by 5 bases and J by 6 bases, with 8 bases of the junction left unmatched. Germline CDR1 is SQVTM and CDR2 is ANQGSEA. The CDR3 nucleotides read TGCAGCGTTACAGGGGCCGGCTGGGATACGCAGTATTTT. Protein sequence: CSVTGAGWDTQYF.

This clonotype appeared a few times. V and J are TRBV30 and TRBJ2-2, with 11 bases matching TRBD1. Germline assignment: CDR1 GTSNPN and CDR2 SVGIG (reference sequence). Trimming removed 5 bases from V and 7 bases from J; junction bases left unmatched: 3. This CDR3 is 13 amino acids long. The chain's CDR3 is CAWGQGAIGELFF. The CDR3 coding sequence is TGTGCCTGGGGACAGGGGGCAATCGGGGAGCTGTTTTTT. The full variable domain, in which reference TRBV30 and TRBJ2-2 provide the parts outside the CDR3, is SQTIHQWPATLVQPVGSPLSLECTVEGTSNPNLYWYRQAAGRGLQLLFYSVGIGQISSEVPQNLSASRPQDRQFILSSKKLLLSDSGFYLCAWGQGAIGELFFGEGSRLTVL.

This clonotype was counted between two and nine times. This rearrangement joins TRBV7-6 to TRBJ2-1; TRBD1 matches at 8 bases. V shed 0 bases, J shed 16 bases, and the junction held 5 bases outside the gene matches. Germline V CDR1 and CDR2: SGHVS, FNYEAQ. This CDR3 region has 12 residues. This chain's CDR3 is CASSLAGDRLFF. CDR3 nucleotide sequence: TGTGCCAGCAGCTTAGCGGGGGACAGGCTTTTCTTC.

This clonotype was observed a few times. The CDR3 spells CASSETATSFDEQFF. CDR3 in DNA: TGTGCCAGCAGTGAAACTGCGACTAGTTTCGATGAGCAGTTCTTC. The chain couples TRBV25-1 to TRBJ2-1, with D perhaps matching TRBD2 (6 bases). Germline CDR1 and CDR2: MGHDK and SYGVNS. The CDR3 contains 15 residues. V dropped 2 bases and J dropped 8 bases, with 16 bases sitting between them. The whole variable domain, remainder taken from reference TRBV25-1 and TRBJ2-1, is EADIYQTPRYLVIGTGKKITLECSQTMGHDKMYWYQQDPGMELHLIHYSYGVNSTEKGDLSSESTVSRIRTEHFPLTLESARPSHTSQYLCASSETATSFDEQFFGPGTRLTVL.

This clonotype showed up just once. This chain connects TRBV20-1 to TRBJ1-1, with D possibly being TRBD1 (6 bases). Trimming cost V 3 bases and J 1 base, with 21 bases left between them. CDR1 DFQATT and CDR2 SNEGSKA come from the germline V gene (reference sequence). This CDR3 is built from 17 residues. The CDR3 spells CSARDWNRVVRNTEAFF. CDR3 nucleotides: TGCAGTGCTAGGGACTGGAACAGGGTGGTGAGGAACACTGAAGCTTTCTTT.

This clonotype has ten or more counts. This chain uses TRBV5-6 with TRBJ1-1; D unresolved. Germline V CDR1 and CDR2: SGHDT, YYEEEE. This CDR3 has 15 residues. Between the trimmed V and J ends, which lost 1 base and 1 base, there was a span of 11 bases. In nucleotides, the CDR3 is TGTGCCAGCAGCTTGTTTGGCATGGGGAACACTGAAGCTTTCTTT. Translated, it gives CASSLFGMGNTEAFF.

This clonotype has ten or more counts. The chain links TRBV6-5 to TRBJ2-7; TRBD1 aligns across 7 bases. Per germline, CDR1 MNHEY and CDR2 SVGAGI. The CDR3 runs 14 residues. Trimming cost V 7 bases and J 2 bases; bases outside gene matches: 8. The CDR3 region is CASTEPGQPYEQYF. The CDR3 DNA follows: TGTGCCAGCACCGAACCGGGACAGCCCTACGAGCAGTACTTC.

The chain has TRBV7-9 and TRBJ1-4; TRBD1 matches at 8 bases. Germline V gives CDR1 SEHNR, CDR2 FQNEAQ (reference sequence). The V and J ends lost 5 bases and 6 bases, in that order; junction bases with no gene match: 8. There are 15 residues in the CDR3. As DNA, the CDR3 is TGTGCCAGCAGCCCACGAGGACAGGGATATGAAAAACTGTTTTTT. Amino acids: CASSPRGQGYEKLFF.

The CDR3 bases are TGCGCCAGCAGCCCGGGACAGACCTCTGGGGCCAACGTCCTGACTTTC. This translates into CASSPGQTSGANVLTF. V usage is TRBV5-1 and J usage is TRBJ2-6, with 7 positions matching TRBD1. This CDR3 spans 16 amino acids. CDR1 SGHRS and CDR2 YFSETQ come from the germline V gene. The V and J ends lost 4 bases and 0 bases, in that order; junction bases with no gene match: 4.